This T cell receptor (beta chain) was sequenced in a study of blood T cell repertoires in COVID-19. As for the study in general: Sites across the United States, Italy and Spain contributed samples from acute and convalescent COVID-19. T cells, B-cell-depleted T cells, or PBMCs supplied cDNA or gDNA.

Sequenced by immunoSEQ multiplex PCR; TCRdb stores in-frame clones only, minus some. Counted here are around 250,000 clones, 88% occurring once; the ten biggest clones make up 0.7%. Trimming stripped 4 bases from V and 0 bases from J, with 19 bases between. CDR3 length: 17 residues. CDR1 MGHRA and CDR2 YSYEKL come from the germline V gene. The rearrangement links TRBV4-1 to TRBJ2-7; a weak D match, TRBD2 (6 bases). This clonotype originated in a human donor in a cohort sampled during active COVID-19. The sequencing input was peripheral blood. CDR3 in DNA: TGCGCCAGCAGCCGCATCCCCGCCGGGACTGGCTCCTACGAGCAGTACTTC. Translated: CASSRIPAGTGSYEQYF.